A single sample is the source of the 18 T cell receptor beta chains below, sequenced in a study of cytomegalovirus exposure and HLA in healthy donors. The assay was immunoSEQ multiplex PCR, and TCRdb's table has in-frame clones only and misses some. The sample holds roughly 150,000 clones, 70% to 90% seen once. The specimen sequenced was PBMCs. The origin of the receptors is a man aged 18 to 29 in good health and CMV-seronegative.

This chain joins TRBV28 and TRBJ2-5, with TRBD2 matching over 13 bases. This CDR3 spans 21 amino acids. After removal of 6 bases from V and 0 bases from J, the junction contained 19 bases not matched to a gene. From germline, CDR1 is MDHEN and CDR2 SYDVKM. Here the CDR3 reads CASSRRLATSGRRGYQETQYF. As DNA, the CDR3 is TGTGCCAGCAGCCGTCGGCTTGCGACTAGCGGGAGGCGAGGGTACCAAGAGACCCAGTACTTC. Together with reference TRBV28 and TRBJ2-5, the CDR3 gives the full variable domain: DVKVTQSSRYLVKRTGEKVFLECVQDMDHENMFWYRQDPGLGLRLIYFSYDVKMKEKGDIPEGYSVSREKKERFSLILESASTNQTSMYLCASSRRLATSGRRGYQETQYFGPGTRLLVL.

CDR3 in amino acids: CASTGGPSSYNEQFF. DNA for the CDR3: TGTGCCAGCACAGGAGGGCCCAGCTCCTACAATGAGCAGTTCTTC. V usage is TRBV28 and J usage is TRBJ2-1, with D tentatively TRBD2 (6 bases). This CDR3 region has 15 residues. The V gene lost 7 bases and the J gene lost 0 bases, with 13 bases spanning the gap. CDR1 and CDR2 (germline): MDHEN, SYDVKM.

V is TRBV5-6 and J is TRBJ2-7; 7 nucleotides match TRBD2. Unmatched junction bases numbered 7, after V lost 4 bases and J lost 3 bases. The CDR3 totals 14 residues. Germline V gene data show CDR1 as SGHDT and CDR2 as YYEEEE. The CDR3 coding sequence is TGTGCCAGCAGCGGGGGGACTAACCGCTACGAGCAGTACTTC. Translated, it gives CASSGGTNRYEQYF.

The CDR3 loop reads CSVFGSQGVDYNEQFF. Written as DNA, the CDR3 is TGCAGCGTGTTCGGGTCACAGGGAGTGGACTACAATGAGCAGTTCTTC. This chain uses TRBV29-1 with TRBJ2-1, with D tentatively TRBD1 (6 bases). Germline CDR1 is SQVTM and CDR2 is ANQGSEA. This CDR3 has 16 residues. The V and J ends lost 6 bases and 3 bases respectively, with 21 bases between them.

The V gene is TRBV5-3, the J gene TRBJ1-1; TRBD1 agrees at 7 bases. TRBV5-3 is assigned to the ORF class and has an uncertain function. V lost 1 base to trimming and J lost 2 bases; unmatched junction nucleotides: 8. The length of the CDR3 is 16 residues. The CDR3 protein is CARSLPAGTVNTEAFF. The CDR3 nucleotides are TGTGCCAGAAGCTTGCCGGCTGGGACAGTTAACACTGAAGCTTTCTTT.

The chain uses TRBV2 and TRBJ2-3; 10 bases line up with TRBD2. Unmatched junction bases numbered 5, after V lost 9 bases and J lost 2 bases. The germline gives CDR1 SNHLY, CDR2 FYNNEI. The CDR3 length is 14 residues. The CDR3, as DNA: TGTGCCAGTACCGGGACTAGCGTCACAGATACGCAGTATTTT. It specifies CASTGTSVTDTQYF.

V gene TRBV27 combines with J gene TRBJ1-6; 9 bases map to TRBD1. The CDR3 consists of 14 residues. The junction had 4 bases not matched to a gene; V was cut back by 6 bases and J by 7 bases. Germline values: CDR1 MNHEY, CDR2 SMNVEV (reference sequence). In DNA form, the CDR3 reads TGTGCCAGCAGCGGGACAGGGTGGAATTCACCCCTCCACTTT. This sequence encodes CASSGTGWNSPLHF.

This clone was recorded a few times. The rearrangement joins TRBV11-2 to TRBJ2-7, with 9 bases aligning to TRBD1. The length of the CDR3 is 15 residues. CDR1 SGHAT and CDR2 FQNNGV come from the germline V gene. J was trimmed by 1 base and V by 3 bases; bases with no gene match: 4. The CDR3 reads CASSFRTGVSYEQYV. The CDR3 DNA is TGTGCCAGCAGCTTCAGGACAGGGGTATCCTACGAGCAGTACGTC.

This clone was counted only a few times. CDR3 amino acids: CAWSVAGETPLHF. The CDR3, as DNA: TGTGCCTGGAGTGTGGCTGGGGAGACACCCCTCCACTTT. This chain links TRBV30 with TRBJ1-6; D is undetermined. This CDR3 has 13 residues. V gave up 0 bases and J gave up 11 bases, with 11 bases separating them. The germline CDR1 and CDR2 sequences are GTSNPN and SVGIG (reference sequence).

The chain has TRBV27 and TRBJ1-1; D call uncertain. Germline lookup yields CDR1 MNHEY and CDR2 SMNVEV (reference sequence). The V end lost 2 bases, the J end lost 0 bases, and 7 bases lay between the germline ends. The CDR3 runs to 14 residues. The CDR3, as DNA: TGTGCCAGCAGTTTAGGCGGGCTGAACACTGAAGCTTTCTTT. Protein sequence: CASSLGGLNTEAFF.

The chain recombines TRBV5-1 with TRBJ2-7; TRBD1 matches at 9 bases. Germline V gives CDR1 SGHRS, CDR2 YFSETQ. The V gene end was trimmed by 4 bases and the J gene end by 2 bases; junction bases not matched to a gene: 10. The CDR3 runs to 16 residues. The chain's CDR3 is CASSVMGTGSPYEQYF. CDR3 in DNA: TGCGCCAGCAGCGTAATGGGGACAGGGTCCCCCTACGAGCAGTACTTC.

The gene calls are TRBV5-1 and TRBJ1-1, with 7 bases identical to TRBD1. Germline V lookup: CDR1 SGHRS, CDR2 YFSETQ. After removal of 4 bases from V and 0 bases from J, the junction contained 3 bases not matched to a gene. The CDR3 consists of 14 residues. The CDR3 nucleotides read TGCGCCAGCAGCACGACAGGGATGAACACTGAAGCTTTCTTT. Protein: CASSTTGMNTEAFF.

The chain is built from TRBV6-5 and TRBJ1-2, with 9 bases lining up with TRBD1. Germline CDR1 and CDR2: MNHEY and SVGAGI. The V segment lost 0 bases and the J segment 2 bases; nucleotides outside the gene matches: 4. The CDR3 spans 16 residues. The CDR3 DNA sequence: TGTGCCAGCAGTTACTCGAGTGGACAGGGGAACTATGGCTACACCTTC. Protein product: CASSYSSGQGNYGYTF.

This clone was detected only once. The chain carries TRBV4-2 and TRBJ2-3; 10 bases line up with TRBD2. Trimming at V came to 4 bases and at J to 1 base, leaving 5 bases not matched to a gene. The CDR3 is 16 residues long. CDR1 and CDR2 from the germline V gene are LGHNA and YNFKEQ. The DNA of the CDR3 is TGTGCCAGCAGCCGAAGCGGGGGGGGCGGCACAGATACGCAGTATTTT. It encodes CASSRSGGGGTDTQYF.

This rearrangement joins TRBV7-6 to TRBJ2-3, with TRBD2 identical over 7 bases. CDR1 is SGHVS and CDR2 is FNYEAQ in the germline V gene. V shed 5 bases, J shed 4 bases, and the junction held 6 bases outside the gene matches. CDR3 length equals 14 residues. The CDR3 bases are TGTGCCAGCAGCCACGATAGCGGGTCAGATACGCAGTATTTT. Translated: CASSHDSGSDTQYF.

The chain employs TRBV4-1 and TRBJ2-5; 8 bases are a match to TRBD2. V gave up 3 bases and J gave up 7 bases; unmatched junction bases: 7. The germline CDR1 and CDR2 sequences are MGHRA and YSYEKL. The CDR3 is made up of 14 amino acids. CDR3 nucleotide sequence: TGCGCCAGCAGCCAGAGCGGGGGCCTAGGGACCCAGTACTTC. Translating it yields CASSQSGGLGTQYF.

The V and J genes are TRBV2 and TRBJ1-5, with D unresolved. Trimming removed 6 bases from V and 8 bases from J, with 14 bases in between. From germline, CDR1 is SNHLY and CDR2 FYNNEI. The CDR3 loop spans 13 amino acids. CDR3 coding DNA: TGTGCCAGCAGGACGGAGAATCGGGAGCCCCAGCATTTT. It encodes CASRTENREPQHF.

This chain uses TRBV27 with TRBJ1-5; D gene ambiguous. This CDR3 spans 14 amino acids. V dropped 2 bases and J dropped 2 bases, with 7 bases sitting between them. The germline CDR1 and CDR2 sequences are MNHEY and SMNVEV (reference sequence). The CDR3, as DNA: TGTGCCAGCAGTTTAGGGAGGGGCAATCAGCCCCAGCATTTT. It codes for CASSLGRGNQPQHF.